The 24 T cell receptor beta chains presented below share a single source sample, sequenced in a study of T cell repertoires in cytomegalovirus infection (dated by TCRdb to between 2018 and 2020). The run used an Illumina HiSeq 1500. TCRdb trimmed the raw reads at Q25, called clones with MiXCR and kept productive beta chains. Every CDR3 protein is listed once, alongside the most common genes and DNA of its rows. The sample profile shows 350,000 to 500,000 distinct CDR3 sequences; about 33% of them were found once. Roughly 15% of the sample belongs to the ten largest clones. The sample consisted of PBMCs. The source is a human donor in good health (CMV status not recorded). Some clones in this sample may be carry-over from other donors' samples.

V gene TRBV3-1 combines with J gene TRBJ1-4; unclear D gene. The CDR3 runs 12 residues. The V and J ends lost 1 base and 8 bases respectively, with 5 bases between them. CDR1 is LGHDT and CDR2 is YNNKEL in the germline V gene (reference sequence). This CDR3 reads CASSQGVEKLFF. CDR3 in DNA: TGTGCCAGCAGCCAAGGGGTGGAAAAACTGTTTTTT.

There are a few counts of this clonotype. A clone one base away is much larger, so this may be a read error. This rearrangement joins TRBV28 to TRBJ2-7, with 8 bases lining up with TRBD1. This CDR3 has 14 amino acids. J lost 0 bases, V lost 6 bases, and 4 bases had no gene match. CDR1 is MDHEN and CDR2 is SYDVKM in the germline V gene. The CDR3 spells CASSRTGNSYEQYF. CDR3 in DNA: TGTGCCAGCAGCCGGACAGGGAACTCCTACGAGCAGTACTTC.

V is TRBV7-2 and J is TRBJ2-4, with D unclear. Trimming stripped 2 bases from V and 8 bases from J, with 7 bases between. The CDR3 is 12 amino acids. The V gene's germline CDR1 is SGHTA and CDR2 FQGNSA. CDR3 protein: CASSLTLDIQYF. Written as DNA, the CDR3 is TGTGCCAGCAGCTTAACCCTAGACATTCAGTACTTC. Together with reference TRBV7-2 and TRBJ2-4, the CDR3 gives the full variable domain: GAGVSQSPSNKVTEKGKDVELRCDPISGHTALYWYRQSLGQGLEFLIYFQGNSAPDKSGLPSDRFSAERTGGSVSTLTIQRTQQEDSAVYLCASSLTLDIQYFGAGTRLSVL.

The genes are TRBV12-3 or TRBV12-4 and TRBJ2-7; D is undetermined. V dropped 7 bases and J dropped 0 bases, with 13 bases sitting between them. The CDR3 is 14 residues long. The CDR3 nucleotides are TGTGCCAGCACCCCTGGGCTGAGCTCCTACGAGCAGTACTTC. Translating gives CASTPGLSSYEQYF.

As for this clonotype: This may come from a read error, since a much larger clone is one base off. CDR3 nucleotides: TGTGCCAGCAGCTTGAAAGAGCTGAGCTCCTACAATGAGCAGTTCTTC. Its translation: CASSLKELSSYNEQFF. The rearrangement uses TRBV7-2 and TRBJ2-1, with D unresolved. Germline V gene lookup returns CDR1 SGHTA and CDR2 FQGNSA. The CDR3 spans 16 residues. V lost 3 bases, J lost 0 bases, and 12 bases lay in between.

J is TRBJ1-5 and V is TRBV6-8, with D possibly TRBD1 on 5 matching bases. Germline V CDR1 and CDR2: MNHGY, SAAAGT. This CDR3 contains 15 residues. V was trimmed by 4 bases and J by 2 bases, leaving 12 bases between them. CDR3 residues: CASSSGRTGNQPQHF. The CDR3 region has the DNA TGTGCCAGCAGTTCGGGACGCACAGGCAATCAGCCCCAGCATTTT.

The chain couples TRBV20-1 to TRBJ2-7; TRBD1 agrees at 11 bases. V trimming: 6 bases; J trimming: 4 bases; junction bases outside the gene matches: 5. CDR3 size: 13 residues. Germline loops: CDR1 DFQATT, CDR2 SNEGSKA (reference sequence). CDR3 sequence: CSATDRGPYEQYF. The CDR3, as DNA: TGCAGTGCCACGGACAGGGGGCCGTACGAGCAGTACTTC.

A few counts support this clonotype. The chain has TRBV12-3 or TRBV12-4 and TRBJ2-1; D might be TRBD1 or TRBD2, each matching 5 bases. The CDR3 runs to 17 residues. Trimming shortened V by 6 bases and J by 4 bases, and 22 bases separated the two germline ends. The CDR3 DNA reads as TGTGCCAGCAGCCCCAAGGGACCAGCGGCTCAATACAATGAGCAGTTCTTC. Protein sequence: CASSPKGPAAQYNEQFF.

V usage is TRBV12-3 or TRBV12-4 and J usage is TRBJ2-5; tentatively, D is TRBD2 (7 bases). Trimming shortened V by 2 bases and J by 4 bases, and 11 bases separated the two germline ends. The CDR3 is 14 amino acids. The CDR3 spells CASSLRGAGETQYF. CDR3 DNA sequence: TGTGCCAGCAGTTTACGGGGGGCTGGAGAGACCCAGTACTTC.

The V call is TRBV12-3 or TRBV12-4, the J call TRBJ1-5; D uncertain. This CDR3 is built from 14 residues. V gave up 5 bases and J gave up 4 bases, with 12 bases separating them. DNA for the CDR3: TGTGCCAGCAGTCCGGGGTTCCAAAATCAGCCCCAGCATTTT. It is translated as CASSPGFQNQPQHF.

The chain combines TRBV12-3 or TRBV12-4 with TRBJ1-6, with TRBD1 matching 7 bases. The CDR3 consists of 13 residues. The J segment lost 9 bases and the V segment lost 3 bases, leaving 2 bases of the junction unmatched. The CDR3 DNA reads TGTGCCAGCAGTTTCAGACAGGGTTCACCCCTCCACTTT. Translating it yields CASSFRQGSPLHF.

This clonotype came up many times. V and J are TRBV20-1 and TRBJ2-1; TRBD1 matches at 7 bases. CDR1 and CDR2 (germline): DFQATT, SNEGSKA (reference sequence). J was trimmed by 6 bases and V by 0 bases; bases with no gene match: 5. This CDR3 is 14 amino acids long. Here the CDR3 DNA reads TGCAGTGCTAGAGATGCAACAGGGGTCAATGAGCAGTTCTTC. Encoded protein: CSARDATGVNEQFF.

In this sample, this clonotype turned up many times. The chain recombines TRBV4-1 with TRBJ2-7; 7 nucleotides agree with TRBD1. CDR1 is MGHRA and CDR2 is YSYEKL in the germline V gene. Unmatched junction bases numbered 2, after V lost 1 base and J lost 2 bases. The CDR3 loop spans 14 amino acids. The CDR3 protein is CASSQGDRTYEQYF. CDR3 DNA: TGCGCCAGCAGCCAAGGGGACAGAACCTACGAGCAGTACTTC.

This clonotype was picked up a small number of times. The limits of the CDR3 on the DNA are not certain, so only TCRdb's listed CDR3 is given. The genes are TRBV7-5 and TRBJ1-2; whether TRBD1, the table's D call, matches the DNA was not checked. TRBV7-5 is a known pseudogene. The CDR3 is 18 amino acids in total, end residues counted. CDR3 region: CISVPEAETGTGNYGYTF.

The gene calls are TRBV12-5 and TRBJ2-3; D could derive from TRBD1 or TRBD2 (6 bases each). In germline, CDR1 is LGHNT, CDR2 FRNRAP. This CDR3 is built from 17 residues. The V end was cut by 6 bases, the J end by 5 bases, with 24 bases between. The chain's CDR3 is CASGEDGGGPSQDTQYF. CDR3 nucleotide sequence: TGTGCTAGTGGGGAAGATGGAGGGGGGCCGTCGCAAGATACGCAGTATTTT.

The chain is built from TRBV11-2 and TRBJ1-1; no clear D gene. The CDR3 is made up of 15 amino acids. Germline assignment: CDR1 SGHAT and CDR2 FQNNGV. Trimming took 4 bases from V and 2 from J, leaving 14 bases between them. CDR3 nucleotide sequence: TGTGCCAGCAGCTCCCGCCTCGCGGGCAACACTGAAGCTTTCTTT. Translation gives CASSSRLAGNTEAFF.

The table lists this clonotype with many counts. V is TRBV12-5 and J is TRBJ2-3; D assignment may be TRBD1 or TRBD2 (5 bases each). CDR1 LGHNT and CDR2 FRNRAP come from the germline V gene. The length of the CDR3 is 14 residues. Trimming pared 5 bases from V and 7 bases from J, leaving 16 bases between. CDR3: CASGTGLPGNTQYF. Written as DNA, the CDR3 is TGTGCTAGTGGTACGGGGCTCCCCGGGAATACGCAGTATTTT.

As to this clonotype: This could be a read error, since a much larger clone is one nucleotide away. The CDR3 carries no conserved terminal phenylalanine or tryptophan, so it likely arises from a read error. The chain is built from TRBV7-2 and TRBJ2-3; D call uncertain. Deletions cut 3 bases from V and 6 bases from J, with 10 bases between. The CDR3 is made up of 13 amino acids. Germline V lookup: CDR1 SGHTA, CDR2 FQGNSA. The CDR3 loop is CASSLSWSDTQYL. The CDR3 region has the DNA TGTGCCAGCAGCTTGTCCTGGTCGGATACGCAGTATTTG.

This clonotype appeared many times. As DNA, the CDR3 is TGTGCCAGCAGCTTAGCCTATAATCAGCCCCAGCATTTT. It codes for CASSLAYNQPQHF. The chain uses TRBV7-6 and TRBJ1-5, with D uncertain. Trimming left V 0 bases short and J 4 bases short, with 4 bases between. The CDR3 loop spans 13 amino acids. Germline V gives CDR1 SGHVS, CDR2 FNYEAQ.

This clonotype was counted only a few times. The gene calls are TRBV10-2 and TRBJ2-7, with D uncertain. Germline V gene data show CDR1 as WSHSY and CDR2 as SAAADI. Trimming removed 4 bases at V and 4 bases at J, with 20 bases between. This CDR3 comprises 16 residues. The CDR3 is CASSVGQVLSRYEQYF. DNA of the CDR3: TGCGCCAGCAGTGTCGGTCAGGTTCTTAGTCGGTACGAGCAGTACTTC.

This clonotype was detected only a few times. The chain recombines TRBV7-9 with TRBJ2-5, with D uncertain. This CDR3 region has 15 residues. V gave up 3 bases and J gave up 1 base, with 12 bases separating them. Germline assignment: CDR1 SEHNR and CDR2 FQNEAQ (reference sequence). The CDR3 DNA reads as TGTGCCAGCAGCTTTTATGGCAGCTCCCAAGAGACCCAGTACTTC. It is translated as CASSFYGSSQETQYF.

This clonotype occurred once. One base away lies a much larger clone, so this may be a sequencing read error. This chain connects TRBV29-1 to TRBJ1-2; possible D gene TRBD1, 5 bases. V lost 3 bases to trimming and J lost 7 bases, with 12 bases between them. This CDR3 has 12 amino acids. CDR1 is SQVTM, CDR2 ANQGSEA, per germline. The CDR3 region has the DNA TGCAGCGTTGACTTAAGGGGCGGTGGCTACACCTTC. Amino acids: CSVDLRGGGYTF.

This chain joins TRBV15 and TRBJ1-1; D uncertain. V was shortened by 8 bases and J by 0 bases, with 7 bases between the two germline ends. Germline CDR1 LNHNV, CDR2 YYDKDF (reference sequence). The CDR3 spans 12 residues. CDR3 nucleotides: TGTGCCACCGGGCCCATGAACACTGAAGCTTTCTTT. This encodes CATGPMNTEAFF.

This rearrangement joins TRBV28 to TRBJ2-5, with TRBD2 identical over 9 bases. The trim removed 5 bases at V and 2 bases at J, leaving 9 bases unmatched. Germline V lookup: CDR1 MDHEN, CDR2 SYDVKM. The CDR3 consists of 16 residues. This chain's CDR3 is CASSLSLAGQQETQYF. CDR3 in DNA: TGTGCCAGCAGTCTCAGTCTAGCGGGACAGCAAGAGACCCAGTACTTC.